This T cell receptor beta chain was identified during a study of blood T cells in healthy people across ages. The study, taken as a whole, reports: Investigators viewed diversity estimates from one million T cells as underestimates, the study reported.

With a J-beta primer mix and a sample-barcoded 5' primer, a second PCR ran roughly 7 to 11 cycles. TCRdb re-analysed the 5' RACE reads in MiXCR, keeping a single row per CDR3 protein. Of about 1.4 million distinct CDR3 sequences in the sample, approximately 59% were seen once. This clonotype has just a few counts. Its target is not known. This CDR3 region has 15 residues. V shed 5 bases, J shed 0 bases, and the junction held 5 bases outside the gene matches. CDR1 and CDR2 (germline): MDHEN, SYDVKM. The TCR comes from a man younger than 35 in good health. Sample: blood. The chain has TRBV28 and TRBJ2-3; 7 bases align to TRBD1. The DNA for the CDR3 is TGTGCCAGCAGTGTCCTCAGGGGGAGCACAGATACGCAGTATTTT. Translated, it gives CASSVLRGSTDTQYF.